One sample yielded the 21 T cell receptor beta chains listed below, sequenced in a study of blood T cell repertoires in COVID-19. Repertoires were generated with immunoSEQ multiplex PCR, while TCRdb's copy carries only in-frame clones and drops some. This sample has 300,000 to 400,000 clones, with approximately 89% found just once. The sequenced sample consisted of PBMCs or T cells enriched from blood (not recorded which). These TCRs come from a man aged 30-40 years who had recovered from COVID-19.

V gene TRBV7-9 combines with J gene TRBJ2-7; D not certain. The CDR3 sequence is 11 residues long. Trimming took 5 bases from V and 3 from J, leaving 5 bases between them. Germline V gene lookup returns CDR1 SEHNR and CDR2 FQNEAQ (reference sequence). CDR3 residues: CASSLYYEQYF. CDR3 in DNA: TGTGCCAGCAGCCTTTACTACGAGCAGTACTTC.

The chain joins TRBV5-1 to TRBJ2-5; 8 nucleotides align to TRBD2. The CDR3 totals 15 residues. Germline loops: CDR1 SGHRS, CDR2 YFSETQ. After removal of 4 bases from V and 1 base from J, the junction contained 6 bases not matched to a gene. This chain's CDR3 is CASSLIAGTQETQYF. The CDR3 region has the DNA TGCGCCAGCAGCCTCATAGCGGGGACCCAAGAGACCCAGTACTTC.

The CDR3 loop is CASSPGLIPGETQYF. DNA of the CDR3: TGTGCCAGCAGCCCGGGACTCATCCCGGGGGAGACCCAGTACTTC. The chain combines TRBV9 with TRBJ2-5, with a possible D match to TRBD2 (6 bases). V was pared by 4 bases and J by 5 bases, with 18 bases between. The CDR3 spans 15 residues. From germline, CDR1 is SGDLS and CDR2 YYNGEE.

This sequence joins TRBV15 and TRBJ1-1, with 8 bases that match TRBD1. The CDR3 runs 15 residues. CDR1 and CDR2 from the germline V gene are LNHNV and YYDKDF (reference sequence). With 1 base clipped from V and 3 bases from J, the junction kept 4 bases outside the gene matches. The CDR3 region has the DNA TGTGCCACCAGCAGAGGAGGACAGGGAGACACTGAAGCTTTCTTT. Protein sequence: CATSRGGQGDTEAFF.

The rearrangement uses TRBV7-9 and TRBJ1-6; 9 bases align to TRBD1. Unmatched junction bases numbered 8, after V lost 3 bases and J lost 8 bases. CDR3 size: 16 residues. Germline lookup yields CDR1 SEHNR and CDR2 FQNEAQ (reference sequence). CDR3 in DNA: TGTGCCAGCAGCTTGCTCGGACAGGGGATGGATTCACCCCTCCACTTT. Translation gives CASSLLGQGMDSPLHF. Based on the CDR3 plus reference TRBV7-9 and TRBJ1-6, the full variable domain is DTGVSQNPRHKITKRGQNVTFRCDPISEHNRLYWYRQTLGQGPEFLTYFQNEAQLEKSRLLSDRFSAERPKGSFSTLEIQRTEQGDSAMYLCASSLLGQGMDSPLHFGNGTRLTVT.

V usage is TRBV21-1 and J usage is TRBJ1-5; TRBD1, the table's D call, lacks a check against the DNA. TRBV21-1 has pseudogene status. The CDR3 has 17 residues. The chain's CDR3 is CASSPPQGQGRNQPQHF. The CDR3 DNA sequence: TGTGCCAGCAGCCCACCCCAGGGGCAGGGGCGCAATCAGCCCCAGCATTTT.

The chain uses TRBV5-6 and TRBJ2-7; 8 bases align to TRBD1. This CDR3 region has 14 residues. Germline V lookup: CDR1 SGHDT, CDR2 YYEEEE. The ends lost 4 bases at V and 3 bases at J; junction bases unmatched: 6. The CDR3 spells CASSRGQENYEQYF. DNA for the CDR3: TGTGCCAGCAGCCGGGGACAGGAGAACTACGAGCAGTACTTC.

V gene TRBV9 combines with J gene TRBJ1-4; no reliable D call. From germline, CDR1 is SGDLS and CDR2 YYNGEE. This CDR3 spans 14 amino acids. V dropped 4 bases and J dropped 2 bases, with 9 bases sitting between them. CDR3 DNA: TGTGCCAGCAGCCCGGGAGTCACTAATGAAAAACTGTTTTTT. Its translation: CASSPGVTNEKLFF. Together with reference TRBV9 and TRBJ1-4, the CDR3 gives the full variable domain: DSGVTQTPKHLITATGQRVTLRCSPRSGDLSVYWYQQSLDQGLQFLIQYYNGEERAKGNILERFSAQQFPDLHSELNLSSLELGDSALYFCASSPGVTNEKLFFGSGTQLSVL.

This chain links TRBV5-1 with TRBJ2-2; 7 nucleotides line up with TRBD1. The J segment lost 6 bases and the V segment lost 4 bases, leaving 9 bases of the junction unmatched. The germline gives CDR1 SGHRS, CDR2 YFSETQ. There are 15 residues in the CDR3. The CDR3 nucleotides are TGCGCCAGCAGCCCACAGGGGACCTCGGCCGGGGAGCTGTTTTTT. As protein: CASSPQGTSAGELFF.

The chain links TRBV5-4 to TRBJ2-1, with 9 bases fitting TRBD1. The CDR3 has 15 residues. V shed 0 bases and J 5 bases; nucleotides not matched to a gene: 3. Germline V gene sequence: CDR1 SGHNT, CDR2 YYREEE (reference sequence). The CDR3 loop is CASSLVGQGNNEQFF. CDR3 nucleotides: TGTGCCAGCAGCTTGGTTGGACAGGGGAACAATGAGCAGTTCTTC.

A single count supports this clone. The J gene is TRBJ1-5, the V gene TRBV19; D is unclear. The CDR3 is 16 residues long. Germline V CDR1 and CDR2: LNHDA, SQIVND (reference sequence). V was trimmed by 6 bases and J by 1 base, leaving 16 bases between them. CDR3 sequence (DNA): TGTGCCAGTAGCCTAGGAAAGGTTGTAAGCAATCAGCCCCAGCATTTT. Encoded protein: CASSLGKVVSNQPQHF.

This clone turned up a few times. The chain employs TRBV10-2 and TRBJ1-2; 9 bases agree with TRBD1. V lost 8 bases and J lost 1; bases outside the gene matches: 14. The CDR3 is made up of 17 amino acids. Germline-derived CDR1 and CDR2 are WSHSY and SAAADI. The CDR3 DNA reads TGCGCCAGCTCCCGGGACAGGGCGATGGGAGTTAACTATGGCTACACCTTC. Encoded protein: CASSRDRAMGVNYGYTF.

The V call is TRBV2, the J call TRBJ1-3; D unresolved. Trimming pared 2 bases from V and 4 bases from J, leaving 9 bases between. This CDR3 is 14 amino acids long. Germline CDR1 and CDR2: SNHLY and FYNNEI. As DNA, the CDR3 is TGTGCCAGCAGTGAACGCGGGATCGGAAACACCATATATTTT. It codes for CASSERGIGNTIYF. The entire variable domain, with the rest obtained from reference TRBV2 and TRBJ1-3, is as follows: EPEVTQTPSHQVTQMGQEVILRCVPISNHLYFYWYRQILGQKVEFLVSFYNNEISEKSEIFDDQFSVERPDGSNFTLKIRSTKLEDSAMYFCASSERGIGNTIYFGEGSWLTVV.

The rearrangement uses TRBV2 and TRBJ2-3; D is possibly TRBD1 (6 bases). Per germline, CDR1 SNHLY and CDR2 FYNNEI. The CDR3 consists of 15 residues. The ends were cut back, 6 bases at V and 4 bases at J, with 17 bases in the middle. The CDR3 is CASRDFTGLADTQYF. In DNA, the CDR3 is TGTGCCAGCAGGGACTTCACAGGGCTGGCAGATACGCAGTATTTT.

The chain joins TRBV18 to TRBJ1-2; D might be TRBD1 (6 bases). Germline CDR1 is KGHSH and CDR2 is LQKENI. Trimming left V 8 bases short and J 5 bases short, with 18 bases between. This CDR3 is 14 amino acids long. The CDR3 here is CASADSGPLYGYTF. The CDR3 DNA reads as TGTGCCAGCGCGGACAGTGGTCCTCTTTATGGCTACACCTTC. Based on the CDR3 plus reference TRBV18 and TRBJ1-2, the full variable domain is NAGVMQNPRHLVRRRGQEARLRCSPMKGHSHVYWYRQLPEEGLKFMVYLQKENIIDESGMPKERFSAEFPKEGPSILRIQQVVRGDSAAYFCASADSGPLYGYTFGSGTRLTVV.

This clone was counted only a few times. The rearrangement uses TRBV28 and TRBJ1-4, with D maybe TRBD1 (5 bases). This CDR3 contains 13 residues. Deletions cut 4 bases from V and 12 bases from J, with 15 bases between. Germline V gene data show CDR1 as MDHEN and CDR2 as SYDVKM. This CDR3 is CASSWGPTVQLFF. The CDR3 nucleotides are TGTGCCAGCAGTTGGGGCCCGACCGTACAACTGTTTTTT.

The chain carries TRBV28 and TRBJ1-2; D is ambiguous. Germline loops: CDR1 MDHEN, CDR2 SYDVKM. CDR3 length equals 12 residues. V was clipped by 6 bases and J by 11 bases, with 16 bases between them. The CDR3 DNA follows: TGTGCCAGCAGGCAACCTTATACCGCGTACACCTTC. Translated: CASRQPYTAYTF.

This rearrangement joins TRBV29-1 to TRBJ1-5, with a possible D match to TRBD1 (6 bases). Germline V CDR1 and CDR2: SQVTM, ANQGSEA. This CDR3 region has 13 residues. The ends were cut back, 4 bases at V and 2 bases at J, with 9 bases in the middle. The CDR3 here is CSVAHRGNQPQHF. In nucleotides, the CDR3 is TGCAGCGTTGCTCACAGGGGCAATCAGCCCCAGCATTTT.

J is TRBJ1-4 and V is TRBV2; perhaps TRBD1 as D (6 bases). Germline V gene data show CDR1 as SNHLY and CDR2 as FYNNEI. V was trimmed by 7 bases and J by 7 bases, leaving 16 bases between them. CDR3 length: 14 amino acids. The CDR3 region has the DNA TGTGCCAGCATTTCAGACAGGATGAGTGAAAAACTGTTTTTT. As protein: CASISDRMSEKLFF.

The V and J genes are TRBV28 and TRBJ2-7; D is undetermined. CDR1 and CDR2 (germline): MDHEN, SYDVKM. Trimming stripped 8 bases from V and 0 bases from J, with 8 bases between. The CDR3 totals 12 residues. The CDR3 reads CASGWSSYEQYF. Written as DNA, the CDR3 is TGTGCCAGCGGCTGGAGCTCCTACGAGCAGTACTTC.

The rearrangement joins TRBV2 to TRBJ1-3; D is unclear. In germline, CDR1 is SNHLY, CDR2 FYNNEI. The CDR3 has 14 amino acids. With 6 bases removed from V and 3 bases from J, the gap between germline ends came to 12 bases. CDR3: CASSPWASGNTIYF. The CDR3 DNA is TGTGCCAGCAGCCCTTGGGCGAGTGGAAACACCATATATTTT.